The TCR beta chain under discussion was sequenced for a study of T cell responses to AZD1222 COVID-19 vaccine. The protocol was immunoSEQ multiplex PCR, while the TCRdb copy is restricted to in-frame clones and leaves out a portion. This repertoire shows tens of thousands of clones, 86% found once; its top ten account for more than 8.5%. Note on this clone: Its antigen is not known.

Study-wide points: Reportedly, nearly half the spike-specific TCRs target unmutated variant regions.

The V gene lost 2 bases and the J gene lost 2 bases, with 13 bases spanning the gap. The CDR3 covers 15 residues. CDR1 and CDR2 from the germline V gene are SEHNR and FQNEAQ (reference sequence). Sequenced material: peripheral blood, taken on day 0 of AZD1222 vaccination. The clonotype originates from an adult in good health. The chain combines TRBV7-9 with TRBJ2-7; D might be TRBD1 (6 bases). In DNA, the CDR3 is TGTGCCAGCAGCTTATCCGGGACACTAACCTACGAGCAGTACTTC. Translation: CASSLSGTLTYEQYF. The full variable domain, rest sourced from reference TRBV7-9 and TRBJ2-7, is DTGVSQNPRHKITKRGQNVTFRCDPISEHNRLYWYRQTLGQGPEFLTYFQNEAQLEKSRLLSDRFSAERPKGSFSTLEIQRTEQGDSAMYLCASSLSGTLTYEQYFGPGTRLTVT.